The source of this T cell receptor (beta chain) is a study of blood T cells in healthy people across ages. In the study overall: There was about one barcoded beta molecule captured by template switching per two T cells. Study findings and constraints: Among long-lived donors, naive CD4+ cells were more numerous and diversity higher than in aged donors. Per million T cells, TCR beta diversity dropped about linearly as age rose.

It was with a sample-barcoded 5' primer and a J-beta primer mix that a second PCR of roughly 7 to 12 cycles was run. TCRdb reprocessed the 5' RACE reads via MiXCR and lists one record per CDR3 protein. This table has 600,000 or so distinct CDR3 sequences, about 28% appearing once. This clonotype showed up many times. Antigen specificity is unknown. The sequenced material came from blood. The TCR originated in a woman of 80 years or more in good health.

CDR3: CAWSPYRGGKETQYF. The DNA of the CDR3 is TGTGCCTGGAGTCCTTACCGGGGGGGGAAAGAGACCCAGTACTTC. The chain uses TRBV30 and TRBJ2-5, with TRBD2 matching over 8 bases. The V gene end was trimmed by 2 bases and the J gene end by 3 bases; junction bases not matched to a gene: 8. Per the germline V gene, CDR1 is GTSNPN and CDR2 is SVGIG (reference sequence). This CDR3 contains 15 residues.